Following are 9 T cell receptor beta chains from one sample sequenced in a study of blood T cell repertoires in COVID-19 (dated by TCRdb to the early 2020s). The protocol used for the library was the immunoSEQ multiplex PCR assay. Entries here come from immuneACCESS through TCRdb and include only in-frame sequences with V and J called. Some clones fail to appear in such tables; in the studies checked, an unresolved V gene covers under half of the shortfall, and the cause of the remainder is unknown. The sample records about 90,000 clones, over 75% of which are singletons. Together, the top ten hold approximately 13% of the sample. The specimen was peripheral blood. These receptors originate from a human donor in a cohort sampled during active COVID-19.

The gene calls are TRBV2 and TRBJ1-2; unclear D gene. There are 14 residues in the CDR3. V was trimmed by 0 bases and J by 7 bases, leaving 12 bases between them. CDR1 and CDR2 from the germline V gene are SNHLY and FYNNEI. The CDR3 spells CASSEAVRFAGYTF. CDR3 in DNA: TGTGCCAGCAGTGAAGCGGTGCGTTTCGCTGGCTACACCTTC.

This rearrangement joins TRBV2 to TRBJ2-2; D is undetermined. Trimming cost V 6 bases and J 5 bases, with 4 bases left between them. Germline CDR1 SNHLY, CDR2 FYNNEI. CDR3 length: 11 amino acids. The CDR3 DNA is TGTGCCAGCAGGACTACCGGGGAGCTGTTTTTT. This gives the protein CASRTTGELFF.

The gene calls are TRBV7-2 and TRBJ2-5; TRBD2 aligns across 15 bases. With V trimmed by 5 bases and J by 2 bases, 6 bases remained unmatched. The CDR3 has 17 amino acids. Germline V gene sequence: CDR1 SGHTA, CDR2 FQGNSA. In DNA form, the CDR3 reads TGTGCCAGCAGCCTGGGGACTAGCGGGGGGAGGCAAGAGACCCAGTACTTC. This sequence encodes CASSLGTSGGRQETQYF.

The chain joins TRBV5-1 to TRBJ2-5; TRBD2 matches at 9 bases. This CDR3 is 15 amino acids long. Germline-derived CDR1 and CDR2 are SGHRS and YFSETQ. The junction had 7 bases not matched to a gene; V was cut back by 6 bases and J by 1 base. This CDR3 reads CASKGLAGPQETQYF. CDR3 sequence (DNA): TGCGCCAGCAAAGGGCTAGCGGGGCCCCAAGAGACCCAGTACTTC.

There are a few counts of this clone. This sequence joins TRBV5-1 and TRBJ1-1; TRBD1 agrees at 8 bases. The V and J ends lost 1 base and 5 bases, in that order; junction bases with no gene match: 7. This CDR3 is 15 amino acids long. Germline V gene data show CDR1 as SGHRS and CDR2 as YFSETQ. The CDR3 loop reads CASSLLTGVGTEAFF. The CDR3, as DNA: TGCGCCAGCAGCTTGTTGACAGGGGTGGGGACTGAAGCTTTCTTT.

The chain combines TRBV19 with TRBJ1-1; D possibly corresponds to TRBD1 (6 bases). The CDR3 has 15 residues. Trimming stripped 7 bases from V and 2 bases from J, with 17 bases between. Per the germline V gene, CDR1 is LNHDA and CDR2 is SQIVND (reference sequence). The DNA of the CDR3 is TGTGCCAGTAATCGGAGAGGACAGCCAAACACTGAAGCTTTCTTT. Translated: CASNRRGQPNTEAFF.

This clone was observed once. V gene TRBV5-4 combines with J gene TRBJ2-7; a possible D gene is TRBD1 (5 bases). Trimming removed 4 bases from V and 2 bases from J, with 13 bases in between. The CDR3 runs to 14 residues. CDR1 is SGHNT, CDR2 YYREEE, per germline (reference sequence). CDR3 loop: CASSTQGSPYEQYF. In nucleotides, the CDR3 is TGTGCCAGCAGCACGCAGGGTTCCCCCTACGAGCAGTACTTC.

V usage is TRBV7-2 and J usage is TRBJ1-2, with 7 bases aligning to TRBD1. The CDR3 loop spans 16 amino acids. V was clipped by 1 base and J by 8 bases; unmatched bases: 13. Germline assignment: CDR1 SGHTA and CDR2 FQGNSA. The CDR3 is CASSLVGSGTAEGYTF. In nucleotides, the CDR3 is TGTGCCAGCAGCTTAGTCGGGTCCGGGACAGCTGAAGGCTACACCTTC.

The chain combines TRBV5-1 with TRBJ2-5; TRBD2 might be the D (6 bases). Germline V gene lookup returns CDR1 SGHRS and CDR2 YFSETQ. The CDR3 is 15 amino acids. V was shortened by 3 bases and J by 5 bases, with 17 bases between the two germline ends. This CDR3 is CASSWASDGLETQYF. In DNA, the CDR3 is TGCGCCAGCAGCTGGGCTAGCGACGGGCTGGAGACCCAGTACTTC.